The rows below give T cell receptor beta chains drawn from one sample of a study of cytomegalovirus exposure and HLA in healthy donors. The table came from immunoSEQ multiplex PCR; TCRdb's copy has only in-frame clones and leaves some out. The profile shows 150,000 to 180,000 clones, approximately 80% of them singletons. Sequenced sample: PBMCs. The receptors originated from a man aged 25 to 40 in good health and CMV-seropositive. The CDR3 runs from the conserved cysteine through the conserved F or W. The D gene is left open where the match is weak. Size values are once, few and many counts, or a class for expanded clones, and some rows have none.

>TRBV13|TRBD2|NA|TRBJ2-7
CASSRGLAVLGDEQYF
TGTGCCAGCAGCAGGGGACTAGCGGTCCTTGGAGACGAGCAGTACTTC
>TRBV7-9|NA|NA|TRBJ1-2
CASSPLLYADYGYTF
TGTGCCAGCAGCCCCCTTCTCTACGCGGATTATGGCTACACCTTC
>TRBV28|NA|NA|TRBJ2-7
CASSPPPSGDTYEQYF
TGTGCCAGCAGTCCTCCACCCAGCGGAGATACCTACGAGCAGTACTTC
>TRBV28|TRBD1|NA|TRBJ1-5
CASSLVGQSNQPQHF
TGTGCCAGCAGTTTAGTGGGACAGTCCAATCAGCCCCAGCATTTT
>TRBV7-7|TRBD1|NA|TRBJ2-7
CASRYRGSFMEQYF
TGTGCTAGCAGGTACAGGGGGAGTTTTATGGAGCAGTACTTC
>TRBV11-3|NA|few|TRBJ2-3
CASSRVGESIVDTQYF
TGTGCCAGCAGTCGGGTCGGGGAATCAATTGTAGATACGCAGTATTTT
>TRBV15|NA|NA|TRBJ1-4
CATSRDREEKLFF
TGTGCCACCAGCAGAGATCGGGAGGAAAAACTGTTTTTT
>TRBV27|TRBD1|NA|TRBJ2-7
CASSLTGTGGQTYEQYF
TGTGCCAGCAGTCTGACCGGGACAGGGGGCCAAACCTACGAGCAGTACTTC
>TRBV15|NA|NA|TRBJ2-3
CATSGGLGGTDTQYF
TGTGCCACCAGCGGGGGGTTGGGTGGAACAGATACGCAGTATTTT
>TRBV7-2|TRBD1|NA|TRBJ2-1
CASTVDRDDEQFF
TGTGCCAGCACCGTCGACAGGGACGATGAGCAGTTCTTC
>TRBV6-5|NA|once|TRBJ2-7
CASRQTGGSFYEQYF
TGTGCCAGCAGACAGACCGGGGGATCCTTTTACGAGCAGTACTTC
>TRBV30|TRBD2|NA|TRBJ2-7
CAWRGTSGIKISYEQYF
TGTGCCTGGAGGGGGACTAGCGGAATCAAAATCTCCTACGAGCAGTACTTC
>TRBV4-2|TRBD2|NA|TRBJ2-7
CASSLMTAGSHEQYF
TGTGCCAGCAGCCTGATGACAGCGGGATCCCACGAGCAGTACTTC
>TRBV6-1|NA|few|TRBJ2-7
CASSDLFGGYEQYF
TGTGCCAGCAGTGATCTATTCGGTGGCTACGAGCAGTACTTC
>TRBV5-4|NA|few|TRBJ2-7
CASSSLKLPYEQYF
TGTGCCAGCAGCTCACTTAAATTGCCCTACGAGCAGTACTTC
>TRBV4-2|TRBD2|NA|TRBJ2-7
CASSQATPTSGISHEQYF
TGTGCCAGCAGCCAAGCTACGCCGACTAGCGGGATCAGCCACGAGCAGTACTTC
>TRBV5-1|NA|few|TRBJ2-3
CASSLAFRASGTDTQYF
TGCGCCAGCAGCTTGGCCTTTAGGGCTAGCGGCACAGATACGCAGTATTTT
>TRBV6-4|TRBD2|NA|TRBJ2-3
CASSGLAGGRDTQYF
TGTGCCAGCAGTGGACTAGCGGGAGGAAGAGATACGCAGTATTTT
>TRBV5-6|TRBD1|NA|TRBJ1-1
CASSSAGTGNTEAFF
TGTGCCAGCAGCTCTGCGGGGACAGGGAACACTGAAGCTTTCTTT
>TRBV10-3|TRBD1|NA|TRBJ2-7
CAISGTGTGGEQYF
TGTGCCATCAGTGGAACCGGGACAGGGGGCGAGCAGTACTTC
>TRBV5-4|NA|NA|TRBJ2-5
CASSLTASRQWETQYF
TGTGCCAGCAGCTTGACTGCCAGCCGACAATGGGAGACCCAGTACTTC
>TRBV15|NA|NA|TRBJ1-1
CATSRDSREAFF
TGTGCCACCAGCAGAGATTCTCGTGAAGCTTTCTTT
>TRBV4-1|TRBD1|NA|TRBJ2-7
CASRPGQGAYEQYF
TGCGCCAGCCGACCGGGACAGGGGGCCTACGAGCAGTACTTC
>TRBV29-1|NA|NA|TRBJ2-3
CSVEGGGGARRADTQYF
TGCAGCGTTGAAGGCGGTGGGGGGGCGCGAAGGGCAGATACGCAGTATTTT
>TRBV28|TRBD1|NA|TRBJ2-7
CASSLGTGQTYEQYF
TGTGCCAGCAGTTTAGGGACAGGGCAGACCTACGAGCAGTACTTC
>TRBV11-3|NA|NA|TRBJ2-1
CASSSGSSSYNEQFF
TGTGCCAGCAGCTCAGGCTCCAGCTCCTACAATGAGCAGTTCTTC
>TRBV13|TRBD1|NA|TRBJ1-2
CASSLGQQLENGYTF
TGTGCCAGCAGCTTGGGACAGCAGCTCGAGAACGGCTACACCTTC
>TRBV15|NA|NA|TRBJ2-7
CATSRPSSSYEQYF
TGTGCCACCAGCAGACCATCGAGCTCCTACGAGCAGTACTTC
>TRBV30|TRBD2|once|TRBJ2-5
CACNSGGQETQYF
TGTGCCTGTAACTCGGGGGGGCAAGAGACCCAGTACTTC
>TRBV5-4|NA|NA|TRBJ2-2
CASSFRGTNTGELFF
TGTGCCAGCAGCTTCCGAGGGACGAACACCGGGGAGCTGTTTTTT
>TRBV27|NA|NA|TRBJ2-7
CASSLSRGGAEQYF
TGTGCCAGCAGTTTATCAAGGGGGGGGGCCGAGCAGTACTTC